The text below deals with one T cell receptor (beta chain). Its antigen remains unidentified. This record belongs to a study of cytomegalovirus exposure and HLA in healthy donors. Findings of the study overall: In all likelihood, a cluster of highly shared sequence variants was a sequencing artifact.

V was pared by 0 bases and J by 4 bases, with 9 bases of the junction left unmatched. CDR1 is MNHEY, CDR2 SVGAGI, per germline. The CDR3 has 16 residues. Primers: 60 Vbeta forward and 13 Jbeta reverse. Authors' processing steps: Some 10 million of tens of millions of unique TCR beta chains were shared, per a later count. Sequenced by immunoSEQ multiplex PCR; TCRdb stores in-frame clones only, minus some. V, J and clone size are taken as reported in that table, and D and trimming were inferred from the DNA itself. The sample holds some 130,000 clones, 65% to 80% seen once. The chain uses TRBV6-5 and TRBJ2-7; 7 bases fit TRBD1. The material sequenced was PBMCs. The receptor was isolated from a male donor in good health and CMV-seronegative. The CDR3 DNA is TGTGCCAGCAGTTACTCGAGGGTCCCACAGGGGTACGAGCAGTACTTC. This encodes CASSYSRVPQGYEQYF.